This note documents a single T cell receptor beta chain sequence. What antigen it recognizes has not been identified. Base qualities are not provided; no much larger clone lies one nucleotide away. The data were taken from a study of blood T cell repertoires in COVID-19 (dated by TCRdb to 2019 to 2021). Regarding the complete study: Samples from collaborators originated in the United States, Italy and Spain and spanned both the acute and convalescent phases of COVID-19. Nearly every sample came with metadata listing a de-identified subject ID, COVID-19 status, age in years and sex. Samples were obtained from the ongoing ImmuneRACE study (first 160 participants) and from some 1,300 subjects provided by 6 global collaborators. The repertoires were released in a freely available public database intended as a resource for research on the immune response to SARS-CoV-2. Where available, HLA class I and class II types were obtained from metadata supplied by the sample provider rather than from assay-based typing. Subjects who had been exposed to COVID-19, were actively infected with it, or had recovered from it provided the deeply sampled blood TCRbeta repertoires that made up the dataset. The prospective study material was composed of cDNA or gDNA derived from T cells, B-cell-depleted T cells, or PBMCs. Summary of the overall study and its limitations: How much clinical and demographic metadata was included differed by source and by participant, and the metadata was provided uncurated.

The CDR3 goes from the cysteine to the phenylalanine over 15 residues. The retained sequence is limited to the CDR3, 45 bases, with the frame set at the first base. TCRbeta CDR3 regions were amplified from genomic DNA using the immunoSEQ Assay, a bias-controlled multiplex PCR. The study's processing was this. Within the assay, amplification of reference gene primers was used to estimate how many nucleated cells each sample contained. To quantify the absolute abundance of each unique TCRbeta CDR3 rearrangement, sequence reads were collapsed and filtered. For each sample, productive Simpson clonality was calculated as the square root of Simpson's diversity index across productive rearrangements. In its TCRdb copy, this immuneACCESS table keeps in-frame sequences only and misses some clones. Where compared with another copy, unresolved V genes explain less than half of these, and the others have no known cause. The V and J calls and clone size are taken from that table; D and trimming were inferred from the DNA. The sample table records about 210,000 clones; about four fifths of these occur just once. The top ten clones comprise about an eighth of the sample.

Each collaborating institution followed its own protocols to collect whole blood in K2EDTA tubes. For TCRbeta analysis, collaborator samples were shipped as frozen whole blood, as isolated PBMCs, or as DNA extracted from either sample type. Sequencing used peripheral blood. This clonotype was obtained from a woman aged 40 to 50 with acute or convalescent COVID-19. The chain was built from TRBV21-1 and TRBJ2-7; the D call of TRBD2 is as the table states it, not checked on the DNA. TRBV21-1 is a listed pseudogene. CDR3 reads: CASSKSVRGDHEQYF. The DNA sequence is given as TGTGCCAGCAGCAAATCGGTGCGGGGGGACCACGAGCAGTACTTC.